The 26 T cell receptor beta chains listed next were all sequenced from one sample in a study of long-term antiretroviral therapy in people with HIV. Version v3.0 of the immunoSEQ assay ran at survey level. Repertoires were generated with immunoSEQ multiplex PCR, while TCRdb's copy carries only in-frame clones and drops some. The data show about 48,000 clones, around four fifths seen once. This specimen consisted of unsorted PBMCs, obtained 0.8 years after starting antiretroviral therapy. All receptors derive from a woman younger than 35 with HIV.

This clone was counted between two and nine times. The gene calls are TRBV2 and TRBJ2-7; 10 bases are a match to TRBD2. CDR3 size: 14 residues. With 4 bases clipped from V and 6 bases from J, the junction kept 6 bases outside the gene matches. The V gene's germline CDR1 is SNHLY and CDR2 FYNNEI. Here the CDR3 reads CASSVAGGSAEQYF. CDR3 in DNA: TGTGCCAGCAGTGTAGCGGGAGGATCGGCCGAGCAGTACTTC.

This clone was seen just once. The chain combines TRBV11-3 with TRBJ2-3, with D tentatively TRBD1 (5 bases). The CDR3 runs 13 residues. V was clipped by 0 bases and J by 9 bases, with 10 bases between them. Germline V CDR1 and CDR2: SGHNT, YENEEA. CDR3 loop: CASSLEDPGTQYF. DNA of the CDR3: TGTGCCAGCAGCTTAGAGGACCCAGGGACGCAGTATTTT.

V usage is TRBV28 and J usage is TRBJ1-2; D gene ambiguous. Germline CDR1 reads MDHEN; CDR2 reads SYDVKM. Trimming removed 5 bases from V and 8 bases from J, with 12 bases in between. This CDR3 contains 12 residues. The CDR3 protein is CASSLEMGGYTF. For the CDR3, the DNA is TGTGCCAGCAGTCTAGAAATGGGAGGCTACACCTTC.

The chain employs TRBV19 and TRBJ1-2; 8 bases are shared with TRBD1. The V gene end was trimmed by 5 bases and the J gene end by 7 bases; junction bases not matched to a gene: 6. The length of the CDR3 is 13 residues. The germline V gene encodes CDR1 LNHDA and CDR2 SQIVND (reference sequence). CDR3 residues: CASSVTGGRGYTF. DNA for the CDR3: TGTGCCAGTAGTGTCACAGGGGGGCGTGGCTACACCTTC.

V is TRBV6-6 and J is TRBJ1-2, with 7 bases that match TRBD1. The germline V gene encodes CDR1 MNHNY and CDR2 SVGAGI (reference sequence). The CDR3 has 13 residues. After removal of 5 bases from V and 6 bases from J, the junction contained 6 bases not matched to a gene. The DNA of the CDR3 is TGTGCCAGCAGTCGAGACAGGGATCATGGCTACACCTTC. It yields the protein CASSRDRDHGYTF.

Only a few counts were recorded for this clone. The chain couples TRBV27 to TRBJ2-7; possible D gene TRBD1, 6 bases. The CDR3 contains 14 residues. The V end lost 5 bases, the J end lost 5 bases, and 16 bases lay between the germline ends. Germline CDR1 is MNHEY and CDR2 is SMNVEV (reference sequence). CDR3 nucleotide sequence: TGTGCCAGCAGTAAACGACAGGTCCGGGACGAGCAGTACTTC. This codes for CASSKRQVRDEQYF.

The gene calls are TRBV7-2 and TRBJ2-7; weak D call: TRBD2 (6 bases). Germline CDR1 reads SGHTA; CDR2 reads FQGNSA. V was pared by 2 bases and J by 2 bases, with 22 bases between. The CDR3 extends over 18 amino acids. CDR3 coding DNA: TGTGCCAGCAGCTTAAAGGCGGTTCCGGCAGGGAGGACCTACGAGCAGTACTTC. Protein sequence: CASSLKAVPAGRTYEQYF.

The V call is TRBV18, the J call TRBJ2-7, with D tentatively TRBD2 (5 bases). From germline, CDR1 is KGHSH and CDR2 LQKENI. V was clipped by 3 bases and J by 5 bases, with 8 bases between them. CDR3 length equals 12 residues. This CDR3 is CASSPMGDEQYF. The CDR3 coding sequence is TGTGCCAGCTCACCCATGGGAGACGAGCAGTACTTC.

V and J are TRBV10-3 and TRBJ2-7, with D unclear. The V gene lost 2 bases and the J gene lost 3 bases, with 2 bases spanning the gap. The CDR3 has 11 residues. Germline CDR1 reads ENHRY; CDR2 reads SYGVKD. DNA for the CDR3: TGTGCCATCAGTGAGGGCTACGAGCAGTACTTC. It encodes CAISEGYEQYF.

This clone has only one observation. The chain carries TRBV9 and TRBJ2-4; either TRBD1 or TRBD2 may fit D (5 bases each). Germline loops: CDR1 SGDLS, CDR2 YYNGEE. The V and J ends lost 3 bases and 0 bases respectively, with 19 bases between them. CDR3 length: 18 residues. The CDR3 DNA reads TGTGCCAGCAGCGCCGACTCGGGACCAATGTTAGCCAAAAACATTCAGTACTTC. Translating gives CASSADSGPMLAKNIQYF.

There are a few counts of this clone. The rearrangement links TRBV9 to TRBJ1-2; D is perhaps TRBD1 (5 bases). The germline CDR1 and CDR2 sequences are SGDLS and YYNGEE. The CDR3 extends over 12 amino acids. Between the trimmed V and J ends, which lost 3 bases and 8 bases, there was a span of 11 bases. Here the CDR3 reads CASSGGASGYTF. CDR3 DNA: TGTGCCAGCAGCGGAGGGGCCAGCGGCTACACCTTC.

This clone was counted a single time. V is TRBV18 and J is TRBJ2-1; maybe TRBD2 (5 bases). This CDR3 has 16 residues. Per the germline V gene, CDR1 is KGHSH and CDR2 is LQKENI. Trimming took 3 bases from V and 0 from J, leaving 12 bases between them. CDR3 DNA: TGTGCCAGCTCACCTCTTGAGGGAGACTCCTACAATGAGCAGTTCTTC. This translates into CASSPLEGDSYNEQFF.

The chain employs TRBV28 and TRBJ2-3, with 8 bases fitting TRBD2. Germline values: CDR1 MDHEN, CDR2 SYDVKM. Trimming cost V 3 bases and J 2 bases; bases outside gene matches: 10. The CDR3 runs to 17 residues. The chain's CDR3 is CASSLLTGLAVTDTQYF. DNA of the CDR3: TGTGCCAGCAGTTTGCTAACCGGACTAGCAGTCACAGATACGCAGTATTTT.

The CDR3 DNA reads as TGTGCCAGCAGCCAAGTTCTAGCGGGAAAAACTTCGGGCTCCTACGAGCAGTACTTC. Its translation is CASSQVLAGKTSGSYEQYF. The V call is TRBV14, the J call TRBJ2-7, with TRBD2 identical over 9 bases. CDR3 length: 19 amino acids. J was trimmed by 0 bases and V by 1 base; bases with no gene match: 13. CDR1 is SGHDN and CDR2 is FVKESK in the germline V gene.

The CDR3, as DNA: TGCGCCAGCAGCCGAGGACAGTCGGGGTTGTACCAAGAGACCCAGTACTTC. Residues: CASSRGQSGLYQETQYF. The rearrangement joins TRBV5-1 to TRBJ2-5; a possible D gene is TRBD1 (6 bases). This CDR3 is built from 17 residues. Trimming cost V 4 bases and J 0 bases, with 19 bases left between them. The germline CDR1 and CDR2 sequences are SGHRS and YFSETQ.

CDR3 in DNA: TGTGCCAGCTCACCACCGAGCGTGGAGCAGTTCTTC. Translating gives CASSPPSVEQFF. This chain connects TRBV18 to TRBJ2-1; D is unresolved. Germline values: CDR1 KGHSH, CDR2 LQKENI. This CDR3 comprises 12 residues. V lost 0 bases and J 10 bases, leaving 7 bases between the germline ends.

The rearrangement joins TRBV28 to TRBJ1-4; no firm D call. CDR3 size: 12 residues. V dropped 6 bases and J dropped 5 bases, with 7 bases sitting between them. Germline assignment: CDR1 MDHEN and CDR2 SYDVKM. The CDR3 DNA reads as TGTGCCAGCAGCGACTTCAATGAAAAACTGTTTTTT. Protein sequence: CASSDFNEKLFF. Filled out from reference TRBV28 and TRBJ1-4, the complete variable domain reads DVKVTQSSRYLVKRTGEKVFLECVQDMDHENMFWYRQDPGLGLRLIYFSYDVKMKEKGDIPEGYSVSREKKERFSLILESASTNQTSMYLCASSDFNEKLFFGSGTQLSVL.

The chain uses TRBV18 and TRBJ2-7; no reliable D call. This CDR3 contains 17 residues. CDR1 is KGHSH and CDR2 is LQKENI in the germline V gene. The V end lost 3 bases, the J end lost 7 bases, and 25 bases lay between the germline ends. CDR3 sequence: CASSPHMSRVVPREQYF. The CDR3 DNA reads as TGTGCCAGCTCACCCCACATGAGTCGTGTGGTTCCACGGGAGCAGTACTTC. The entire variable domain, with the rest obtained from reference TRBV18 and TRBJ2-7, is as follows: NAGVMQNPRHLVRRRGQEARLRCSPMKGHSHVYWYRQLPEEGLKFMVYLQKENIIDESGMPKERFSAEFPKEGPSILRIQQVVRGDSAAYFCASSPHMSRVVPREQYFGPGTRLTVT.

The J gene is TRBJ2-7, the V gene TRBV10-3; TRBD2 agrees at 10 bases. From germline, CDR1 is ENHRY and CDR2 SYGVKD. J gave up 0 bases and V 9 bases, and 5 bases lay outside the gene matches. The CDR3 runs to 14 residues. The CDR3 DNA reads TGTGCCATTACTAGCGGGGAATACTCCTACGAGCAGTACTTC. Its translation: CAITSGEYSYEQYF.

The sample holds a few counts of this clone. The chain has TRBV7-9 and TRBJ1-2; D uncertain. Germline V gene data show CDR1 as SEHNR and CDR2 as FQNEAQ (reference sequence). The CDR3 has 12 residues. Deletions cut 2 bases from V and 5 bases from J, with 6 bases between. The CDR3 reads CASSLREYGYTF. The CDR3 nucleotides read TGTGCCAGCAGCTTACGGGAATATGGCTACACCTTC. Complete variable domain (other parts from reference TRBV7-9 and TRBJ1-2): DTGVSQNPRHKITKRGQNVTFRCDPISEHNRLYWYRQTLGQGPEFLTYFQNEAQLEKSRLLSDRFSAERPKGSFSTLEIQRTEQGDSAMYLCASSLREYGYTFGSGTRLTVV.

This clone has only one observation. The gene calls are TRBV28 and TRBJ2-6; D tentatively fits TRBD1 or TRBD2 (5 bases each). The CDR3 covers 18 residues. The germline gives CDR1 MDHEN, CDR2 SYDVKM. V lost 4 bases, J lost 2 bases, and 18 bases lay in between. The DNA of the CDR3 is TGTGCCAGCAGTTGGCCGCGCCGGGACGAAACTGGGGCCAACGTCCTGACTTTC. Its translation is CASSWPRRDETGANVLTF. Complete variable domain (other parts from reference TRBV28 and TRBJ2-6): DVKVTQSSRYLVKRTGEKVFLECVQDMDHENMFWYRQDPGLGLRLIYFSYDVKMKEKGDIPEGYSVSREKKERFSLILESASTNQTSMYLCASSWPRRDETGANVLTFGAGSRLTVL.

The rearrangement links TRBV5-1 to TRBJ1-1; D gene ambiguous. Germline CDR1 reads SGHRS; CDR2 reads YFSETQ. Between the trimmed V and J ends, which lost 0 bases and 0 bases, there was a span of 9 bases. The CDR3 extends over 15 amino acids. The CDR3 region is CASSLVGQLNTEAFF. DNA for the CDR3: TGCGCCAGCAGCTTGGTAGGTCAGCTGAACACTGAAGCTTTCTTT.

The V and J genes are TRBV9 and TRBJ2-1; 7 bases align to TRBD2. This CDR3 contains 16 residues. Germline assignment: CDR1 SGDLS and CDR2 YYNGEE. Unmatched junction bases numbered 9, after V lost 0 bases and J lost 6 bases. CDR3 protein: CASSVVSGGSGNEQFF. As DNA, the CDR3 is TGTGCCAGCAGCGTAGTGAGTGGCGGGAGCGGCAATGAGCAGTTCTTC.

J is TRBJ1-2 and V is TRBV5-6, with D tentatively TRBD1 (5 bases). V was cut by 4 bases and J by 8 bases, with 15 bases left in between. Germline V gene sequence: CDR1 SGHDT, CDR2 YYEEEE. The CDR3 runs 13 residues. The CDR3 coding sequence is TGTGCCAGCAGCAGTTTCAGGGACGTAGGCTACACCTTC. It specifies CASSSFRDVGYTF.

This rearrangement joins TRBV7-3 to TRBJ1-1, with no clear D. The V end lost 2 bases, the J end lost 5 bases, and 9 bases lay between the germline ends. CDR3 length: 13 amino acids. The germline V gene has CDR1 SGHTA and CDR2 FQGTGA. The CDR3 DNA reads TGTGCCAGCAGCTTAGCGCCGTCGACTGAAGCTTTCTTT. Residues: CASSLAPSTEAFF.

The CDR3 sequence: CASSFILALGEPSYEQYF. CDR3 DNA: TGTGCCAGCAGCTTCATACTAGCATTAGGGGAGCCCTCCTACGAGCAGTACTTC. The chain couples TRBV5-6 to TRBJ2-7, with D perhaps matching TRBD2 (6 bases). This CDR3 is built from 18 residues. The V end was cut by 2 bases, the J end by 0 bases, with 21 bases between. CDR1 and CDR2 from the germline V gene are SGHDT and YYEEEE.